This T cell receptor beta chain was captured by sequencing in a study of blood T cell repertoires in COVID-19. Study information: The samples span acute and convalescent COVID-19 from the United States, Italy and Spain. T cells, B-cell-depleted T cells, or PBMCs provided the cDNA or gDNA that served as material.

Germline CDR1 is SGHRS and CDR2 is YFSETQ. The CDR3 covers 13 residues. With 4 bases clipped from V and 3 bases from J, the junction kept 3 bases outside the gene matches. Authors' processing steps: Amplification from reference gene primers served as the basis for estimated nucleated cell counts. Clones were read by immunoSEQ multiplex PCR, and TCRdb kept only the in-frame ones, dropping some. That table furnishes V, J and clone size, whereas the DNA furnished D and trimming. Of 45,000 to 70,000 clones listed, 82% were seen once; the top ten hold roughly 8.7%. The V call is TRBV5-1, the J call TRBJ1-1; 7 bases align to TRBD1. The receptor was isolated from a woman older than 75 with acute or convalescent COVID-19. Sequences were obtained from peripheral blood. The DNA of the CDR3 is TGCGCCAGCAGCCGGGACAGAGACACTGAAGCTTTCTTT. It translates to CASSRDRDTEAFF.